The 29 T cell receptor beta chains reported below all come from one sample, sequenced in a study of CD8 T cells in ankylosing spondylitis. Regarding the study as a whole: One TCR beta motif, made up of 7 or 8 highly homologous variants, appeared characteristic of ankylosing spondylitis blood.

TCRdb called the 5' RACE reads again in MiXCR, with one record for every CDR3 protein. The sample lists approximately 550,000 distinct CDR3 sequences; roughly 12% were seen once. These receptors' antigens are unknown. Material for sequencing was blood, either unsorted or a sorted T cell fraction (not recorded which). The source of these receptors is a male donor with ankylosing spondylitis.

V and J are TRBV12-3 or TRBV12-4 and TRBJ2-7; the D is unclear. V dropped 6 bases and J dropped 4 bases, with 4 bases sitting between them. This CDR3 contains 10 residues. For the CDR3, the DNA is TGTGCCAGCAGGACTTACGAGCAGTACGTC. As protein: CASRTYEQYV.

V gene TRBV7-6 combines with J gene TRBJ1-4; D is possibly TRBD1 (6 bases). From germline, CDR1 is SGHVS and CDR2 FNYEAQ. This CDR3 region has 15 residues. V was shortened by 6 bases and J by 8 bases, with 19 bases between the two germline ends. The CDR3 sequence: CASRKGDTRGEKLFF. For the CDR3, the DNA is TGTGCCAGCAGAAAAGGGGACACAAGAGGGGAAAAACTGTTTTTT. The whole variable domain, remainder taken from reference TRBV7-6 and TRBJ1-4, is GAGVSQSPRYKVTKRGQDVALRCDPISGHVSLYWYRQALGQGPEFLTYFNYEAQQDKSGLPNDRFSAERPEGSISTLTIQRTEQRDSAMYRCASRKGDTRGEKLFFGSGTQLSVL.

The J gene is TRBJ2-1, the V gene TRBV20-1; TRBD2 matches 9 bases. Germline loops: CDR1 DFQATT, CDR2 SNEGSKA (reference sequence). The junction had 11 bases not matched to a gene; V was cut back by 5 bases and J by 6 bases. The CDR3 totals 15 residues. CDR3 amino acids: CSAPGGGAWSNEQFF. The CDR3 DNA sequence: TGCAGTGCTCCTGGCGGGGGGGCGTGGAGCAATGAGCAGTTCTTC.

This clonotype turned up a few times. One end of the junction fails to match germline, which may point to a read error. The chain links TRBV20-1 to TRBJ1-2, with D hard to call. Looked up from germline, CDR1 is DFQATT and CDR2 is SNEGSKA (reference sequence). This CDR3 region has 14 residues. This CDR3 is CSAGEAATYYGYTF. CDR3 nucleotides: TGCAGTGCTGGAGAAGCGGCCACTTACTATGGCTACACCTTC.

This clonotype has just a few counts. This chain uses TRBV20-1 with TRBJ2-6; tentative D call: TRBD1 (6 bases). The CDR3 is 14 residues long. The V gene lost 1 base and the J gene lost 7 bases, with 11 bases spanning the gap. CDR1 and CDR2 from the germline V gene are DFQATT and SNEGSKA (reference sequence). The CDR3 bases are TGCAGTGCTAGAGTGGTACAGGGAGCCAACGTCCTGACTTTC. It yields the protein CSARVVQGANVLTF.

This clonotype occurred many times. This chain's CDR3 is CAWTSLLEQFF. The DNA of the CDR3 is TGTGCCTGGACGTCGTTACTCGAGCAGTTCTTC. V and J are TRBV30 and TRBJ2-1; unclear D gene. The V gene lost 4 bases and the J gene lost 10 bases, with 11 bases spanning the gap. Germline CDR1 and CDR2: GTSNPN and SVGIG (reference sequence). The CDR3 extends over 11 amino acids.

This clonotype was seen repeatedly, ten times or more. J is TRBJ2-1 and V is TRBV28, with D perhaps given as TRBD1 or TRBD2 (5 bases each). CDR1 and CDR2 (germline): MDHEN, SYDVKM. Trimming cost V 2 bases and J 4 bases, with 12 bases left between them. This CDR3 has 15 residues. CDR3 sequence (DNA): TGTGCCAGCAGTTTAACGGGACGGATGTACAATGAGCAGTTCTTC. Translation: CASSLTGRMYNEQFF. Drawing the rest from reference TRBV28 and TRBJ2-1, the complete variable domain is DVKVTQSSRYLVKRTGEKVFLECVQDMDHENMFWYRQDPGLGLRLIYFSYDVKMKEKGDIPEGYSVSREKKERFSLILESASTNQTSMYLCASSLTGRMYNEQFFGPGTRLTVL.

The CDR3 spells CASNRDRDGEQYF. The CDR3 DNA reads TGTGCCAGCAACCGGGACAGGGATGGCGAGCAGTACTTC. J is TRBJ2-7 and V is TRBV2; TRBD1 matches at 9 bases. The V segment lost 7 bases and the J segment 6 bases; nucleotides outside the gene matches: 7. The CDR3 runs to 13 residues. Germline-derived CDR1 and CDR2 are SNHLY and FYNNEI.

This clonotype was seen a handful of times. The rearrangement joins TRBV7-2 to TRBJ2-7; D remains unclear. The V gene lost 5 bases and the J gene lost 4 bases, with 15 bases spanning the gap. This CDR3 spans 14 amino acids. Germline values: CDR1 SGHTA, CDR2 FQGNSA. The CDR3 region has the DNA TGTGCCAGCAGCCGCATGGGCAGCAGGTACGAGCAGTACGTC. Its translation: CASSRMGSRYEQYV.

This clonotype has at least ten counts. The CDR3 protein is CASSFSLAGLTYEQYF. CDR3 nucleotides: TGTGCCAGCAGTTTTTCATTAGCGGGGCTAACCTACGAGCAGTACTTC. The rearrangement links TRBV28 to TRBJ2-7; 8 positions match TRBD2. CDR3 length: 16 residues. CDR1 and CDR2 (germline): MDHEN, SYDVKM. The V and J ends lost 3 bases and 2 bases, in that order; junction bases with no gene match: 9.

The chain employs TRBV19 and TRBJ2-7; D is unclear. This CDR3 region has 14 residues. The V end was cut by 6 bases, the J end by 1 base, with 13 bases between. Germline lookup yields CDR1 LNHDA and CDR2 SQIVND (reference sequence). CDR3 nucleotides: TGTGCCAGTAGCACCTCCCCACAGTCCTACGAGCAGTACTTC. The encoded protein is CASSTSPQSYEQYF.

This clonotype appeared a few times. The V and J genes are TRBV7-7 and TRBJ2-7; TRBD2 matches at 7 bases. In germline, CDR1 is SSHAT, CDR2 FNYEAQ (reference sequence). This CDR3 is built from 16 residues. The ends lost 4 bases at V and 1 base at J; junction bases unmatched: 10. The CDR3 DNA sequence: TGTGCCAGCAGCTCCCCCGGGACTAAGATATCCTACGAGCAGTACTTC. It is translated as CASSSPGTKISYEQYF.

In its sample, this clonotype was seen a few times. The chain combines TRBV2 with TRBJ2-2; D uncertain. The CDR3 loop spans 13 amino acids. In germline, CDR1 is SNHLY, CDR2 FYNNEI. Trimming shortened V by 7 bases and J by 4 bases, and 10 bases separated the two germline ends. The CDR3 region has the DNA TGTGCCAGCATAATGGTGGCCACCGGGGAGCTGTTTTTT. Its translation is CASIMVATGELFF. The variable domain in full, with the rest retrieved from reference TRBV2 and TRBJ2-2, is EPEVTQTPSHQVTQMGQEVILRCVPISNHLYFYWYRQILGQKVEFLVSFYNNEISEKSEIFDDQFSVERPDGSNFTLKIRSTKLEDSAMYFCASIMVATGELFFGEGSRLTVL.

This clonotype showed up just a few times. The rearrangement uses TRBV6-1 and TRBJ2-3; D possibly corresponds to TRBD1 (6 bases). This CDR3 has 15 amino acids. V was trimmed by 1 base and J by 2 bases, leaving 10 bases between them. Germline V gene data show CDR1 as MNHNS and CDR2 as SASEGT. CDR3 in amino acids: CASSEGGGFTDTQYF. The CDR3 nucleotides are TGTGCCAGCAGTGAAGGAGGGGGTTTCACAGATACGCAGTATTTT.

This clonotype was found once. This chain links TRBV27 with TRBJ2-1; D call uncertain. Trimming left V 7 bases short and J 5 bases short, with 18 bases between. Per the germline V gene, CDR1 is MNHEY and CDR2 is SMNVEV (reference sequence). The CDR3 spans 15 residues. The CDR3 protein is CASTSSSYLDNEQFF. DNA of the CDR3: TGTGCCAGCACCAGCAGCTCCTATCTCGACAATGAGCAGTTCTTC.

The chain links TRBV6-5 to TRBJ2-3; D is possibly TRBD1 or TRBD2 (5 bases each). CDR1 and CDR2 from the germline V gene are MNHEY and SVGAGI. The V and J ends lost 2 bases and 3 bases respectively, with 9 bases between them. This CDR3 is built from 14 residues. The CDR3 DNA reads TGTGCCAGCAGTTACCGGGACCTGACAGATACGCAGTATTTT. Its translation: CASSYRDLTDTQYF.

This clonotype was observed a few times. V and J are TRBV7-2 and TRBJ2-7; 9 bases map to TRBD2. The CDR3 runs to 15 residues. The ends lost 3 bases at V and 5 bases at J; junction bases unmatched: 8. Germline loops: CDR1 SGHTA, CDR2 FQGNSA. CDR3 sequence reads: CASSFVGGRVHEQYF. The DNA for the CDR3 is TGTGCCAGCAGCTTCGTCGGCGGGAGGGTCCACGAGCAGTACTTC.

This clonotype was seen a few times. The V gene is TRBV7-2, the J gene TRBJ2-3; TRBD2 matches at 9 bases. The CDR3 has 12 residues. Germline-derived CDR1 and CDR2 are SGHTA and FQGNSA. Trimming removed 4 bases from V and 14 bases from J; junction bases left unmatched: 7. The CDR3 spells CASSSPGLALYF. CDR3 DNA: TGTGCCAGCAGCTCGCCGGGACTAGCCTTGTATTTT.

The chain is built from TRBV5-6 and TRBJ1-2; 7 bases align to TRBD1. V lost 5 bases, J lost 6 bases, and 13 bases stayed unmatched. This CDR3 contains 15 residues. Per germline, CDR1 SGHDT and CDR2 YYEEEE. The DNA for the CDR3 is TGTGCCAGCAGACCGTTTAACAGGGGTTCCGATGGCTACACCTTC. Protein product: CASRPFNRGSDGYTF.

V is TRBV10-1 and J is TRBJ1-2; possibly TRBD1 for D (6 bases). The CDR3 totals 14 residues. Germline CDR1 and CDR2: WNHNN and SYGVQD (reference sequence). V lost 3 bases and J 4 bases, leaving 12 bases between the germline ends. CDR3 region: CASSEGGDTYGYTF. CDR3 DNA: TGCGCCAGCAGTGAAGGGGGTGATACCTATGGCTACACCTTC.

Ten or more counts support this clonotype. The rearrangement uses TRBV5-1 and TRBJ2-3; D is uncertain. The CDR3 loop spans 16 amino acids. Trimming pared 0 bases from V and 2 bases from J, leaving 13 bases between. Germline V gene sequence: CDR1 SGHRS, CDR2 YFSETQ. CDR3 in DNA: TGCGCCAGCAGCTTGGAGGCAGGCAAGTCCACAGATACGCAGTATTTT. The encoded protein is CASSLEAGKSTDTQYF.

This clonotype came up a few times. The chain is built from TRBV20-1 and TRBJ1-2; the D gene is possibly TRBD1 (5 bases). Germline V CDR1 and CDR2: DFQATT, SNEGSKA (reference sequence). The CDR3 loop spans 12 amino acids. V dropped 3 bases and J dropped 8 bases, with 13 bases sitting between them. This CDR3 reads CSARIQGRGYTF. In DNA, the CDR3 is TGCAGTGCTAGGATCCAGGGACGAGGCTACACCTTC.

This chain links TRBV5-1 with TRBJ2-1; 8 nucleotides line up with TRBD2. J lost 4 bases, V lost 2 bases, and 8 bases had no gene match. The V gene's germline CDR1 is SGHRS and CDR2 YFSETQ. CDR3 length: 16 residues. The DNA for the CDR3 is TGCGCCAGCAGCTTTACTATAGCGGGAACGTACAATGAGCAGTTCTTC. Translating it yields CASSFTIAGTYNEQFF.

The chain carries TRBV30 and TRBJ2-3; D could derive from TRBD1 or TRBD2 (6 bases each). Per the germline V gene, CDR1 is GTSNPN and CDR2 is SVGIG (reference sequence). The CDR3 spans 19 residues. Trimming stripped 2 bases from V and 3 bases from J, with 27 bases between. Here the CDR3 reads CAWSPTRGLGAGRTDTQYF. CDR3 bases: TGTGCCTGGAGTCCTACCCGGGGATTGGGGGCGGGGAGGACAGATACGCAGTATTTT.

This chain uses TRBV20-1 with TRBJ1-2, with 7 bases fitting TRBD1. This CDR3 is 15 amino acids long. The trim removed 4 bases at V and 4 bases at J, leaving 12 bases unmatched. CDR1 DFQATT and CDR2 SNEGSKA come from the germline V gene (reference sequence). CDR3 sequence: CSATLRGQVGYGYTF. The DNA of the CDR3 is TGCAGTGCTACCCTGCGAGGACAGGTCGGCTATGGCTACACCTTC.

This clonotype was counted ten times or more. The J gene is TRBJ2-7, the V gene TRBV12-3 or TRBV12-4, with 9 bases that match TRBD1. V trimming: 6 bases; J trimming: 4 bases; junction bases outside the gene matches: 13. The CDR3 runs to 16 residues. DNA for the CDR3: TGTGCCAGCAGGGAAACTGACGGGACAGGGAAATACGAGCAGTACTTC. It is translated as CASRETDGTGKYEQYF.

The chain has TRBV10-1 and TRBJ2-3, with TRBD1 matching 9 bases. The CDR3 is 14 residues long. Trimming took 8 bases from V and 2 from J; bases not matched to a gene: 5. Germline CDR1 is WNHNN and CDR2 is SYGVQD (reference sequence). The CDR3 spells CASRGQGDTDTQYF. CDR3 nucleotides: TGCGCCAGCCGGGGACAGGGAGACACAGATACGCAGTATTTT.

This clonotype showed up just a few times. The chain combines TRBV29-1 with TRBJ1-4; no clear D gene. The length of the CDR3 is 14 residues. The V end was cut by 0 bases, the J end by 7 bases, with 12 bases between. Per the germline V gene, CDR1 is SQVTM and CDR2 is ANQGSEA. The chain's CDR3 is CSVEDPPRGEKLFF. DNA of the CDR3: TGCAGCGTTGAAGACCCCCCTCGGGGTGAAAAACTGTTTTTT. The complete variable domain, with remaining parts taken from reference TRBV29-1 and TRBJ1-4, reads SAVISQKPSRDICQRGTSLTIQCQVDSQVTMMFWYRQQPGQSLTLIATANQGSEATYESGFVIDKFPISRPNLTFSTLTVSNMSPEDSSIYLCSVEDPPRGEKLFFGSGTQLSVL.

This clonotype showed up just a few times. The chain uses TRBV20-1 and TRBJ2-5, with 10 bases matching TRBD2. Trimming took 6 bases from V and 5 from J; bases not matched to a gene: 9. This CDR3 spans 14 amino acids. The germline V gene encodes CDR1 DFQATT and CDR2 SNEGSKA (reference sequence). The CDR3 loop reads CSAHSGRPGETQYF. DNA for the CDR3: TGCAGTGCCCATAGCGGGAGGCCGGGGGAGACCCAGTACTTC.